The clone carrying this T cell receptor beta chain was counted ten times or more. Its target is not known. This sample is drawn from a study of T cell repertoires in cytomegalovirus infection. Across the whole study: Public TCR beta signatures marked donors with CMV infection and the matching HLA.

The CDR3 has 14 residues. The germline CDR1 and CDR2 sequences are SGHTA and FQGNSA. The V and J ends lost 5 bases and 5 bases, in that order; junction bases with no gene match: 8. TCRdb analysed the reads with MiXCR anew, one entry per CDR3 protein. The table records about 570,000 distinct CDR3 sequences, roughly 42% of them present only once. The rearrangement uses TRBV7-2 and TRBJ2-5, with 7 bases aligning to TRBD1. The sample here was cultured PBMCs, taken from culture after CMV antigen stimulation. The sequence was obtained from a human donor in good health (CMV status not recorded). Some clones in this sample may be carry-over from other donors' samples. CDR3: CASSLDRAWETQYF. CDR3 nucleotide sequence: TGTGCCAGCAGCCTTGACAGGGCATGGGAGACCCAGTACTTC.